The sequence of this T cell receptor beta chain was determined in a study of CD8+ T cells in alopecia areata. Across the whole study: Treatment of the treated patients consisted of oral tofacitinib, 5 to 10 mg twice daily.

CDR3 length equals 14 residues. J was trimmed by 6 bases and V by 5 bases; bases with no gene match: 7. CDR1 is SGHVS, CDR2 FQNEAQ, per germline. Once RNA had been extracted, it was reverse transcribed into cDNA to act as the sequencing template. Profiled with immunoSEQ multiplex PCR; TCRdb holds only in-frame clones, not every one. The profile shows about 200,000 clones, roughly 57% of them singletons. Specimen: CD4+ T cells sorted from blood, collected at week 0. J is TRBJ1-5 and V is TRBV7-8, with 7 bases that match TRBD1. The TCR originated in a human donor with alopecia areata. This CDR3 is CASSQTGMGQPQHF. Here the CDR3 DNA reads TGTGCCAGCAGCCAGACAGGGATGGGTCAGCCCCAGCATTTT.